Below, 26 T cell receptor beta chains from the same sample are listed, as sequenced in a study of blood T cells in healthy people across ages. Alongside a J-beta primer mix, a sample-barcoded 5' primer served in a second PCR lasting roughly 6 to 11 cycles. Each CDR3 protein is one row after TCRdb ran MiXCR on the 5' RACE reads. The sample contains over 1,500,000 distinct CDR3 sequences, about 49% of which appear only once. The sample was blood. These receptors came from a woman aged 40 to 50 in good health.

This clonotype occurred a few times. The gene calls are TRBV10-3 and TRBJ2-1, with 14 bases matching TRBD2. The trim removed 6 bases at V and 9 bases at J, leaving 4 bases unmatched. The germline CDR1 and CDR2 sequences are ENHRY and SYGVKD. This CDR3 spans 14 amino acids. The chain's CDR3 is CAIRGTSGGSEQFF. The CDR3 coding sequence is TGTGCCATCAGAGGGACTAGCGGGGGAAGTGAGCAGTTCTTC.

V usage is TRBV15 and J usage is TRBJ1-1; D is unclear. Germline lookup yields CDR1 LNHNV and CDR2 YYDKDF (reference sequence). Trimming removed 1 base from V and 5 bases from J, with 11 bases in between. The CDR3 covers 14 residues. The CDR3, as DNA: TGTGCCACCAGCAGAGTTAGGGTAGGGACTGAAGCTTTCTTT. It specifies CATSRVRVGTEAFF.

The CDR3 reads CASSSILGANYGYTF. The CDR3 region has the DNA TGTGCCAGCAGTTCTATCCTTGGAGCTAACTATGGCTACACCTTC. The rearrangement uses TRBV28 and TRBJ1-2; D is unresolved. The CDR3 is made up of 15 amino acids. The ends were cut back, 4 bases at V and 0 bases at J, with 12 bases in the middle. Germline V gene sequence: CDR1 MDHEN, CDR2 SYDVKM.

The CDR3 region has the DNA TGCGCCAGCAGCACGACTAGCGGGGGGGTAGTTAATGAGCAGTTCTTC. It translates to CASSTTSGGVVNEQFF. The V call is TRBV5-1, the J call TRBJ2-1, with 14 bases fitting TRBD2. This CDR3 spans 16 amino acids. V lost 4 bases and J lost 7; bases outside the gene matches: 7. Germline CDR1 is SGHRS and CDR2 is YFSETQ.

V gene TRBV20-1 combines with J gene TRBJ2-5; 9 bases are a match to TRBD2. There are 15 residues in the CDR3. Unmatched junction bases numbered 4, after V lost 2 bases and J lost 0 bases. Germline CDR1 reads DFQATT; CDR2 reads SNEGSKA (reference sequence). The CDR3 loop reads CSARPASGDQETQYF. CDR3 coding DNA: TGCAGTGCTAGACCTGCTAGCGGGGACCAAGAGACCCAGTACTTC.

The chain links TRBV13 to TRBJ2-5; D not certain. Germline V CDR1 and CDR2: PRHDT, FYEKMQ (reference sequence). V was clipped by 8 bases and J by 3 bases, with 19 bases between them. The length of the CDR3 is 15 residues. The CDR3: CASRSSWVPKETQYF. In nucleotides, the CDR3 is TGTGCCAGCCGTTCATCATGGGTGCCCAAAGAGACCCAGTACTTC.

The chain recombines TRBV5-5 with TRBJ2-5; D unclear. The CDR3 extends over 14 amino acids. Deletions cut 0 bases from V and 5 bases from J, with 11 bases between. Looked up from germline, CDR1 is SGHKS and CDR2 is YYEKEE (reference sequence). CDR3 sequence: CASSLEFSSETQYF. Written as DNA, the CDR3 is TGTGCCAGCAGCTTGGAGTTTAGCTCGGAGACCCAGTACTTC.

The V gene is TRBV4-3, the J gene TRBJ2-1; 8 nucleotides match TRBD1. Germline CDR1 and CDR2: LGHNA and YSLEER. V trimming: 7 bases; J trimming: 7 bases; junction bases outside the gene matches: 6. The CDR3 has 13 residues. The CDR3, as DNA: TGCGCCAGCAACTTCCAGGGGGCGAATGAGCAGTTCTTC. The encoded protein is CASNFQGANEQFF.

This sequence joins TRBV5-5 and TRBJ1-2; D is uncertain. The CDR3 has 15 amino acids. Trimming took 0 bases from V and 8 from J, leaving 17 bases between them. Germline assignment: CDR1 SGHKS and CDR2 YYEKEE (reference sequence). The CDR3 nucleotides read TGTGCCAGCAGCTTGGAACCCCCAGGAGCGGGCGGCTACACCTTC. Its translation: CASSLEPPGAGGYTF.

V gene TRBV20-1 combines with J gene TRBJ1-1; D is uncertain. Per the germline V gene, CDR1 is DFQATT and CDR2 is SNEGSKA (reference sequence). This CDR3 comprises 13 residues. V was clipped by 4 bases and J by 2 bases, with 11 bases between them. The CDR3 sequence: CSANLWGNTEAFF. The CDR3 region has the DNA TGCAGTGCTAACCTATGGGGTAACACTGAAGCTTTCTTT.

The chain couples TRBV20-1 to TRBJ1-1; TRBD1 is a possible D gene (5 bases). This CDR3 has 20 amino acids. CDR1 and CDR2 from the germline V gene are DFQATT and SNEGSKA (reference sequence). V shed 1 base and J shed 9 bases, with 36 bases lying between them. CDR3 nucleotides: TGCAGTGCTAGAGGCGGTAAGGAGGGACGACAGAGGCAGTCGGCCTATAAAGCTTTCTTT. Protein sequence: CSARGGKEGRQRQSAYKAFF.

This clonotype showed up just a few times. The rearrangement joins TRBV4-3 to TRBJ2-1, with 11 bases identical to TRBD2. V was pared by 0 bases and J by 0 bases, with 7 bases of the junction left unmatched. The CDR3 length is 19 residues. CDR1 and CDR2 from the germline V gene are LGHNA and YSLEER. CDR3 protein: CASSQDVAGGTSSYNEQFF. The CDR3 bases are TGCGCCAGCAGCCAAGATGTAGCGGGGGGGACAAGCTCCTACAATGAGCAGTTCTTC.

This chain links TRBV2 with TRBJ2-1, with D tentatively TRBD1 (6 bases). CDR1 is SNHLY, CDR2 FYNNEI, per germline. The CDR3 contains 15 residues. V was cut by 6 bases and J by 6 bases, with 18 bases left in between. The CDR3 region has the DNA TGTGCCAGCAGCGTACAGGGTACCGCCATCAATGAGCAGTTCTTC. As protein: CASSVQGTAINEQFF.

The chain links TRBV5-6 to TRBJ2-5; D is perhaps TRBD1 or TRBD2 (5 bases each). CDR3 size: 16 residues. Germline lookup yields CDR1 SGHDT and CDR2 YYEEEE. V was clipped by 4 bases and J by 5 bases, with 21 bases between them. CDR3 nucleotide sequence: TGTGCCAGCAGCCACCTAGGGACGGGCAATAGCGAGACCCAGTACTTC. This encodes CASSHLGTGNSETQYF.

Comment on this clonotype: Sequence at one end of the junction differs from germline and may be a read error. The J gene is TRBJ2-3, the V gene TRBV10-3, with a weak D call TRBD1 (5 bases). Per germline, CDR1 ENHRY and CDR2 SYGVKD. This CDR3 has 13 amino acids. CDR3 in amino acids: CASQGSLTDTKYF. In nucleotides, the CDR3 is TGTGCCAGCCAGGGAAGTCTCACAGATACGAAGTATTTT.

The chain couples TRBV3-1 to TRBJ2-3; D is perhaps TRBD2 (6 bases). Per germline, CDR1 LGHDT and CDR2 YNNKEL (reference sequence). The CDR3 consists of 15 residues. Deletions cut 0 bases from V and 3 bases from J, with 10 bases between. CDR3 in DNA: TGTGCCAGCAGCCAAGAGCTTCTAGCGACAGATACGCAGTATTTT. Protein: CASSQELLATDTQYF.

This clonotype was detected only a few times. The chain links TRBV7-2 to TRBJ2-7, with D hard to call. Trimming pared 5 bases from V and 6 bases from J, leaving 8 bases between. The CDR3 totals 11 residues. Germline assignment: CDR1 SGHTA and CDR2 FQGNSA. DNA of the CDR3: TGTGCCAGCAGCCCGAGCTTCGAGCAGTACTTC. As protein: CASSPSFEQYF. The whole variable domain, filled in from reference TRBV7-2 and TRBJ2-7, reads GAGVSQSPSNKVTEKGKDVELRCDPISGHTALYWYRQSLGQGLEFLIYFQGNSAPDKSGLPSDRFSAERTGGSVSTLTIQRTQQEDSAVYLCASSPSFEQYFGPGTRLTVT.

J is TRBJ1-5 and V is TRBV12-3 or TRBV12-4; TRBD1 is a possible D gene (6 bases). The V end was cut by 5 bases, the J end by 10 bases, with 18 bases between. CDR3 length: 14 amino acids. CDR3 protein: CASSRRTEGKPQHF. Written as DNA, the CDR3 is TGTGCCAGCAGTCGAAGGACAGAGGGCAAACCCCAGCATTTT.

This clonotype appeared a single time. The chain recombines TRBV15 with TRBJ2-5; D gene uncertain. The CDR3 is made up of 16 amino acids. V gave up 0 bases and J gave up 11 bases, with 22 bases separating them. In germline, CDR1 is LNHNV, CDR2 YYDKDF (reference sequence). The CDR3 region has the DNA TGTGCCACCAGCAGAGATTTGGGCGCTGGCTACAATGAGCAGTACTTC. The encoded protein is CATSRDLGAGYNEQYF.

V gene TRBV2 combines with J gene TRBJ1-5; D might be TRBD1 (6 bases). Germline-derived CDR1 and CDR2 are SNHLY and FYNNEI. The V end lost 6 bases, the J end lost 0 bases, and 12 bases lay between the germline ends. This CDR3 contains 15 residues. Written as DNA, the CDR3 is TGTGCCAGCAGCCGACAGGACCTTAGCAATCAGCCCCAGCATTTT. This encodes CASSRQDLSNQPQHF.

CDR3 DNA: TGTGCCAGCAGTGGGCGGGAGGGATACGAGCAGTACTTC. This sequence encodes CASSGREGYEQYF. The V call is TRBV25-1, the J call TRBJ2-7, with TRBD2 identical over 9 bases. There are 13 residues in the CDR3. Germline loops: CDR1 MGHDK, CDR2 SYGVNS. V shed 4 bases, J shed 4 bases, and the junction held 2 bases outside the gene matches.

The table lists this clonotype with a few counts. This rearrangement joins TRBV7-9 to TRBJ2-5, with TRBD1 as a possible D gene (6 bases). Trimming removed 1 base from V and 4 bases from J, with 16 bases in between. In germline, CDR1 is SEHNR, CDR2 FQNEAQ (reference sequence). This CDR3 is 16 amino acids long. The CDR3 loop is CASSLGGLPQGETQYF. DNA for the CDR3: TGTGCCAGCAGCTTAGGGGGGCTGCCCCAAGGAGAGACCCAGTACTTC.

In nucleotides, the CDR3 is TGCGCCAGCAGCCAAGATACGGGTTGGGACATTCAGTACTTC. Amino acids: CASSQDTGWDIQYF. The J gene is TRBJ2-7, the V gene TRBV4-3; D gene unclear. The DNA end favors TRBJ2-4, so the J call may be wrong. The CDR3 has 14 amino acids. CDR1 is LGHNA and CDR2 is YSLEER in the germline V gene.

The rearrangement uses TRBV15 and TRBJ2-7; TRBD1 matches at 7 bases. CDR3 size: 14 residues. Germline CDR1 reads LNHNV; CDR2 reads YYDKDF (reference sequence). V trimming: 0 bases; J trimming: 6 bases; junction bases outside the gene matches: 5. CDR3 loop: CATSREVQGVEQYF. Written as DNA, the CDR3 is TGTGCCACCAGCAGAGAGGTTCAGGGGGTCGAGCAGTACTTC.

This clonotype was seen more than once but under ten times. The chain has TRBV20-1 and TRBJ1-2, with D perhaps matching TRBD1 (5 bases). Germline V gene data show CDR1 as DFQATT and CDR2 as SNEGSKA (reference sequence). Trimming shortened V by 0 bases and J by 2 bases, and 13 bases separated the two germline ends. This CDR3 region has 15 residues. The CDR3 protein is CSARDLTGENYGYTF. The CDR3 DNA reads TGCAGTGCTAGAGATCTAACAGGCGAAAACTATGGCTACACCTTC.

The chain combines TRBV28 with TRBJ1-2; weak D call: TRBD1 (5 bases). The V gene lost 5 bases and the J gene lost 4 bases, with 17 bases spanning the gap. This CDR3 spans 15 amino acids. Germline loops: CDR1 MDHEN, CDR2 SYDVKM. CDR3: CASSKGRETGYGYTF. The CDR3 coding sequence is TGTGCCAGCAGTAAAGGACGAGAAACAGGCTATGGCTACACCTTC.